This entry lists 31 T cell receptor beta chains sequenced from one sample in a study of T cell changes during pregnancy in multiple sclerosis. The table came from immunoSEQ multiplex PCR; TCRdb's copy has only in-frame clones and leaves some out. The sample holds 90,000 to 120,000 clones, roughly 92% seen once. The starting material was peripheral blood, obtained in the second trimester of pregnancy. These receptors all stem from a female donor with multiple sclerosis, enrolled in a pregnancy study.

The J gene is TRBJ1-6, the V gene TRBV30, with TRBD1 identical over 10 bases. Germline trimming cut 8 bases from V and 7 bases from J; bases unmatched to any gene: 5. Germline V CDR1 and CDR2: GTSNPN, SVGIG (reference sequence). This CDR3 region has 13 residues. The CDR3 DNA follows: TGTGCCAGCGGGACAGGGGTAAATTCACCCCTCCACTTT. Translated, it gives CASGTGVNSPLHF.

This clone came up once. This sequence joins TRBV28 and TRBJ1-4, with 7 nucleotides matching TRBD1. J was trimmed by 4 bases and V by 7 bases; bases with no gene match: 6. Germline V gives CDR1 MDHEN, CDR2 SYDVKM. The CDR3 contains 14 residues. CDR3 residues: CASNTGAINEKLFF. DNA for the CDR3: TGTGCCAGCAATACAGGGGCCATTAATGAAAAACTGTTTTTT. Using reference TRBV28 and TRBJ1-4 for the parts outside the CDR3, the full variable domain is DVKVTQSSRYLVKRTGEKVFLECVQDMDHENMFWYRQDPGLGLRLIYFSYDVKMKEKGDIPEGYSVSREKKERFSLILESASTNQTSMYLCASNTGAINEKLFFGSGTQLSVL.

This clone was detected only a few times. This sequence joins TRBV30 and TRBJ1-1; 11 bases are shared with TRBD1. V shed 2 bases and J 3 bases; nucleotides not matched to a gene: 14. The CDR3 has 18 amino acids. CDR1 GTSNPN and CDR2 SVGIG come from the germline V gene (reference sequence). The CDR3 region has the DNA TGTGCCTGGAGTACCCACAGAGGGACAGGGGGTTGGGACACTGAAGCTTTCTTT. Protein sequence: CAWSTHRGTGGWDTEAFF.

The rearrangement links TRBV15 to TRBJ1-6; D possibly corresponds to TRBD1 (5 bases). Germline V gene data show CDR1 as LNHNV and CDR2 as YYDKDF (reference sequence). V was trimmed by 0 bases and J by 10 bases, leaving 13 bases between them. This CDR3 spans 15 amino acids. The CDR3 nucleotides read TGTGCCACCAGCAGAGATAGTCAGGGTTGGTCACCCCTCCACTTT. Protein product: CATSRDSQGWSPLHF.

The chain recombines TRBV7-9 with TRBJ1-2; TRBD1 is a possible D gene (5 bases). The germline V gene has CDR1 SEHNR and CDR2 FQNEAQ (reference sequence). The ends were cut back, 0 bases at V and 2 bases at J, with 10 bases in the middle. This CDR3 is built from 15 residues. CDR3 bases: TGTGCCAGCAGCTTAGCTGGCAGGGTAAACTATGGCTACACCTTC. This sequence encodes CASSLAGRVNYGYTF.

J is TRBJ2-1 and V is TRBV18, with 7 bases lining up with TRBD1. The CDR3 has 15 residues. The germline CDR1 and CDR2 sequences are KGHSH and LQKENI. Germline trimming cut 3 bases from V and 3 bases from J; bases unmatched to any gene: 5. This chain's CDR3 is CASSPTGRDYNEQFF. The CDR3 nucleotides are TGTGCCAGCTCACCGACAGGGAGAGACTACAATGAGCAGTTCTTC.

CDR3 residues: CASSISAGGSWGYTF. For the CDR3, the DNA is TGTGCCAGTAGTATATCGGCAGGGGGCTCGTGGGGCTACACCTTC. This chain uses TRBV19 with TRBJ1-2, with 8 bases identical to TRBD1. The V and J ends lost 2 bases and 8 bases, in that order; junction bases with no gene match: 10. Looked up from germline, CDR1 is LNHDA and CDR2 is SQIVND (reference sequence). CDR3 length: 15 residues.

The rearrangement uses TRBV28 and TRBJ1-2; 10 nucleotides agree with TRBD1. J lost 6 bases, V lost 7 bases, and 5 bases had no gene match. The germline CDR1 and CDR2 sequences are MDHEN and SYDVKM. The CDR3 is 13 amino acids. The CDR3 bases are TGTGCCAGCACCCTTGGGACAGGGGATGGCTACACCTTC. Protein product: CASTLGTGDGYTF.

The chain has TRBV19 and TRBJ1-6; D unclear. From germline, CDR1 is LNHDA and CDR2 SQIVND (reference sequence). V was pared by 6 bases and J by 8 bases, with 17 bases between. The CDR3 is made up of 15 amino acids. This CDR3 is CASSPRPGTDSPLHF. Here the CDR3 DNA reads TGTGCCAGTAGCCCGAGACCGGGTACTGATTCACCCCTCCACTTT. The full variable domain, rest sourced from reference TRBV19 and TRBJ1-6, is DGGITQSPKYLFRKEGQNVTLSCEQNLNHDAMYWYRQDPGQGLRLIYYSQIVNDFQKGDIAEGYSVSREKKESFPLTVTSAQKNPTAFYLCASSPRPGTDSPLHFGNGTRLTVT.

The chain joins TRBV7-2 to TRBJ2-1; possible D gene TRBD2, 6 bases. This CDR3 comprises 12 residues. Trimming stripped 2 bases from V and 8 bases from J, with 7 bases between. Looked up from germline, CDR1 is SGHTA and CDR2 is FQGNSA. The CDR3 reads CASSLTSYEQFF. The CDR3 DNA is TGTGCCAGCAGCTTAACTAGCTATGAGCAGTTCTTC.

The chain is built from TRBV27 and TRBJ1-5; possibly TRBD1 for D (6 bases). V dropped 4 bases and J dropped 4 bases, with 8 bases sitting between them. Germline assignment: CDR1 MNHEY and CDR2 SMNVEV (reference sequence). The CDR3 extends over 13 amino acids. CDR3 bases: TGTGCCAGCAGTTGGACAGAGAATCAGCCCCAGCATTTT. As protein: CASSWTENQPQHF.

The gene calls are TRBV10-3 and TRBJ1-5; 9 nucleotides align to TRBD1. The CDR3 is 15 residues long. V dropped 10 bases and J dropped 1; count of bases not matched to a gene: 8. Germline V gives CDR1 ENHRY, CDR2 SYGVKD. The DNA of the CDR3 is TGTGCCACCGAGATCGGGACAGGGAGCAATCAGCCCCAGCATTTT. This encodes CATEIGTGSNQPQHF.

The rearrangement joins TRBV2 to TRBJ2-5, with TRBD1 as a possible D gene (6 bases). This CDR3 contains 13 residues. CDR1 and CDR2 (germline): SNHLY, FYNNEI. V lost 9 bases and J lost 6, with 17 bases in between. DNA for the CDR3: TGTGCCAGGGCTCAGGGGAGTAGGAAGACCCAGTACTTC. Translating gives CARAQGSRKTQYF.

The chain has TRBV27 and TRBJ2-5, with 12 bases that match TRBD2. CDR3 length: 16 amino acids. Germline V gene lookup returns CDR1 MNHEY and CDR2 SMNVEV (reference sequence). The J segment lost 0 bases and the V segment lost 8 bases, leaving 7 bases of the junction unmatched. This chain's CDR3 is CASGSGTSGYQETQYF. CDR3 sequence (DNA): TGTGCCAGCGGATCCGGGACTAGCGGGTACCAAGAGACCCAGTACTTC.

The chain has TRBV5-1 and TRBJ2-5, with 9 bases that match TRBD1. V was pared by 4 bases and J by 5 bases, with 9 bases of the junction left unmatched. This CDR3 is built from 15 residues. Germline V gene lookup returns CDR1 SGHRS and CDR2 YFSETQ. The CDR3 loop reads CASSPGDRAWETQYF. DNA of the CDR3: TGCGCCAGCAGCCCGGGGGACAGGGCCTGGGAGACCCAGTACTTC.

The chain joins TRBV18 to TRBJ2-1, with TRBD1 matching 10 bases. The germline gives CDR1 KGHSH, CDR2 LQKENI. The CDR3 is 14 residues long. V was clipped by 3 bases and J by 9 bases; unmatched bases: 5. As DNA, the CDR3 is TGTGCCAGCTCACCTGGGACAGGGGACGGTGAGCAGTTCTTC. Translated, it gives CASSPGTGDGEQFF.

This chain uses TRBV7-9 with TRBJ1-4; 10 bases map to TRBD1. CDR1 is SEHNR and CDR2 is FQNEAQ in the germline V gene (reference sequence). The V gene end was trimmed by 2 bases and the J gene end by 6 bases; junction bases not matched to a gene: 3. The length of the CDR3 is 15 residues. As DNA, the CDR3 is TGTGCCAGCAGCTTAACCGGGACAGGGGATGAAAAACTGTTTTTT. Translated, it gives CASSLTGTGDEKLFF.

This sequence joins TRBV29-1 and TRBJ2-4; a weak D match, TRBD2 (6 bases). Trimming stripped 6 bases from V and 0 bases from J, with 24 bases between. Germline assignment: CDR1 SQVTM and CDR2 ANQGSEA. The CDR3 extends over 18 amino acids. DNA of the CDR3: TGCAGCGTCCTGGGGTTACCAGGAGGGCAACTAGCCAAAAACATTCAGTACTTC. Translation: CSVLGLPGGQLAKNIQYF.

V gene TRBV19 combines with J gene TRBJ1-1; D uncertain. Germline values: CDR1 LNHDA, CDR2 SQIVND (reference sequence). The CDR3 is 12 amino acids. V lost 2 bases and J lost 1, with 2 bases in between. The CDR3 spells CASSIRNTEAFF. The DNA of the CDR3 is TGTGCCAGTAGTATACGGAACACTGAAGCTTTCTTT.

This clone turned up a few times. The rearrangement uses TRBV29-1 and TRBJ1-1, with 7 bases that match TRBD1. The V segment lost 4 bases and the J segment 6 bases; nucleotides outside the gene matches: 8. In germline, CDR1 is SQVTM, CDR2 ANQGSEA. This CDR3 region has 13 residues. CDR3 sequence: CSVARDSPSEAFF. The CDR3 DNA is TGCAGCGTTGCTAGGGACAGCCCATCTGAAGCTTTCTTT.

This clone was observed a few times. V and J are TRBV9 and TRBJ2-1; TRBD2 matches at 11 bases. Germline V lookup: CDR1 SGDLS, CDR2 YYNGEE. CDR3 length: 14 amino acids. V shed 6 bases and J 9 bases; nucleotides not matched to a gene: 8. The CDR3 spells CASTRSGGAGEQFF. Here the CDR3 DNA reads TGTGCCAGCACCCGTAGCGGGGGGGCAGGTGAGCAGTTCTTC.

This clone has just one count. The chain combines TRBV7-2 with TRBJ2-3, with TRBD2 matching over 8 bases. V lost 1 base, J lost 7 bases, and 7 bases stayed unmatched. This CDR3 has 15 amino acids. Germline CDR1 and CDR2: SGHTA and FQGNSA. The CDR3 sequence is CASSLVGGRSNTQYF. For the CDR3, the DNA is TGTGCCAGCAGCTTAGTCGGCGGGAGGTCAAATACGCAGTATTTT.

This clone has at least ten counts. CDR3 nucleotide sequence: TGCGCCAGCAGCCTGGCTTACGGACTTTACGAGCAGTACTTC. Translation: CASSLAYGLYEQYF. The chain joins TRBV5-1 to TRBJ2-7; D may be TRBD2 (5 bases). Germline V gene data show CDR1 as SGHRS and CDR2 as YFSETQ. This CDR3 has 14 residues. Trimming pared 4 bases from V and 4 bases from J, leaving 15 bases between.

The rearrangement uses TRBV6-4 and TRBJ1-4, with a tentative D call TRBD1 (6 bases). V lost 4 bases, J lost 8 bases, and 11 bases lay in between. The germline V gene has CDR1 MRHNA and CDR2 SNTAGT. The CDR3 runs 13 residues. This CDR3 is CASSVRGREKLFF. Here the CDR3 DNA reads TGTGCCAGCAGTGTAAGGGGGAGAGAAAAACTGTTTTTT.

V and J are TRBV29-1 and TRBJ2-1; 10 nucleotides line up with TRBD1. This CDR3 is 13 amino acids long. V trimming: 6 bases; J trimming: 14 bases; junction bases outside the gene matches: 13. Germline-derived CDR1 and CDR2 are SQVTM and ANQGSEA. CDR3 in amino acids: CSVETTGGLPEFF. The CDR3 bases are TGCAGCGTCGAGACGACAGGGGGCCTACCCGAGTTCTTC.

V is TRBV10-3 and J is TRBJ2-3; 7 positions agree with TRBD2. This CDR3 has 12 residues. Germline V lookup: CDR1 ENHRY, CDR2 SYGVKD. The J segment lost 6 bases and the V segment lost 4 bases, leaving 1 base of the junction unmatched. CDR3 nucleotide sequence: TGTGCCATCAGTGGTAGCGGGGATACGCAGTATTTT. This gives the protein CAISGSGDTQYF.

The CDR3 region has the DNA TGTGCCAGCAGGTCCTCCGGGGGGATCACTGAAGCTTTCTTT. It is translated as CASRSSGGITEAFF. The rearrangement uses TRBV28 and TRBJ1-1; tentative D call: TRBD1 (5 bases). The germline V and J ends were trimmed by 6 bases and 4 bases, with 15 bases remaining between them. The CDR3 length is 14 residues. Germline V gene data show CDR1 as MDHEN and CDR2 as SYDVKM. Combining the CDR3 with reference TRBV28 and TRBJ1-1 gives the whole variable domain DVKVTQSSRYLVKRTGEKVFLECVQDMDHENMFWYRQDPGLGLRLIYFSYDVKMKEKGDIPEGYSVSREKKERFSLILESASTNQTSMYLCASRSSGGITEAFFGQGTRLTVV.

This chain connects TRBV7-9 to TRBJ1-1; maybe TRBD1 (5 bases). V was clipped by 2 bases and J by 5 bases, with 9 bases between them. From germline, CDR1 is SEHNR and CDR2 FQNEAQ (reference sequence). CDR3 length: 13 amino acids. In DNA form, the CDR3 reads TGTGCCAGCAGCTTACAAGGGGATACTGAAGCTTTCTTT. Translation: CASSLQGDTEAFF. Filled out from reference TRBV7-9 and TRBJ1-1, the complete variable domain reads DTGVSQNPRHKITKRGQNVTFRCDPISEHNRLYWYRQTLGQGPEFLTYFQNEAQLEKSRLLSDRFSAERPKGSFSTLEIQRTEQGDSAMYLCASSLQGDTEAFFGQGTRLTVV.

The genes are TRBV6-6 and TRBJ2-7; D perhaps matches TRBD2 (7 bases). The CDR3 sequence is 12 residues long. Trimming removed 7 bases at V and 6 bases at J, with 13 bases between. Germline V lookup: CDR1 MNHNY, CDR2 SVGAGI (reference sequence). The CDR3: CASTRGAGEQYF. For the CDR3, the DNA is TGTGCCAGCACCCGGGGGGCGGGCGAGCAGTACTTC.

The gene calls are TRBV27 and TRBJ1-5; 7 nucleotides match TRBD1. With V trimmed by 4 bases and J by 2 bases, 5 bases remained unmatched. Germline CDR1 is MNHEY and CDR2 is SMNVEV (reference sequence). This CDR3 is 15 amino acids long. DNA for the CDR3: TGTGCCAGCAGTTCTTACAGGGGCGGCAATCAGCCCCAGCATTTT. Translation: CASSSYRGGNQPQHF.

The genes are TRBV29-1 and TRBJ2-3, with 7 nucleotides matching TRBD2. The V and J ends lost 6 bases and 0 bases, in that order; junction bases with no gene match: 3. CDR3 length: 13 amino acids. Germline V gives CDR1 SQVTM, CDR2 ANQGSEA. The CDR3 is CSVVGGSTDTQYF. DNA of the CDR3: TGCAGCGTCGTGGGGGGGAGCACAGATACGCAGTATTTT.